This T cell receptor (beta chain) was identified in a study of cytomegalovirus exposure and HLA in healthy donors. Study-level points and caveats: Association of a missense DCLRE1C variant with TCR beta V- and J-gene trimming was reported in a later analysis. Overall, approximately 150 TCR beta chains were annotated as cytomegalovirus-associated. Several of the most significant clusters appeared, in a later analysis, to be linked to common viral pathogens.

V lost 5 bases to trimming and J lost 5 bases; unmatched junction nucleotides: 6. This CDR3 region has 15 residues. CDR1 is LNHDA, CDR2 SQIVND, per germline (reference sequence). 13 Jbeta primers and 60 Vbeta primers were used for the PCR. Profiled with immunoSEQ multiplex PCR; TCRdb holds only in-frame clones, not every one. The sample yields under 200,000 clones, 70% to 90% seen once. On this clone itself: The antigen is unknown.

Material: PBMCs. The rearrangement uses TRBV19 and TRBJ2-5; the match to TRBD2 covers 12 bases. The origin of this receptor is a young man in good health and CMV-seropositive. CDR3 DNA: TGTGCCAGTAGTCCCTGGACTAGCGGGACGGAGACCCAGTACTTC. Its translation is CASSPWTSGTETQYF.